A single sample is the source of the 23 T cell receptor beta chains below, sequenced in a study of blood T cell repertoires in COVID-19. Profiled with immunoSEQ multiplex PCR; TCRdb holds only in-frame clones, not every one. This sample has over 120,000 clones, with around nine tenths found just once. What was sequenced was peripheral blood. These receptors came from a woman aged 50 to 60 with acute or convalescent COVID-19.

The genes are TRBV10-3 and TRBJ2-7, with TRBD1 matching over 7 bases. J gave up 3 bases and V 7 bases, and 9 bases lay outside the gene matches. This CDR3 has 14 amino acids. CDR1 and CDR2 (germline): ENHRY, SYGVKD. Here the CDR3 DNA reads TGTGCCATCACCTTGACAGGGAAAAGCTACGAGCAGTACTTC. Its protein product is CAITLTGKSYEQYF.

This rearrangement joins TRBV3-1 (or the pseudogene TRBV3-2) to TRBJ2-3; 7 bases agree with TRBD1. Trimming at V came to 4 bases and at J to 8 bases, leaving 12 bases not matched to a gene. The CDR3 is 15 residues long. The germline gives CDR1 LGHDT, CDR2 YNNKEL (reference sequence). This CDR3 is CASSPSYRGTLTQYF. CDR3 sequence (DNA): TGTGCCAGCAGCCCCTCCTACAGGGGCACTCTTACGCAGTATTTT.

The V gene is TRBV9, the J gene TRBJ1-4; D remains unclear. Germline lookup yields CDR1 SGDLS and CDR2 YYNGEE. The CDR3 length is 16 residues. V was clipped by 3 bases and J by 8 bases, with 20 bases between them. The CDR3 is CASSEATGRTREKLFF. CDR3 bases: TGTGCCAGCAGCGAGGCCACCGGGAGAACAAGGGAAAAACTGTTTTTT.

The chain employs TRBV7-2 and TRBJ2-3; TRBD1 aligns across 7 bases. CDR1 and CDR2 from the germline V gene are SGHTA and FQGNSA. The V gene end was trimmed by 5 bases and the J gene end by 4 bases; junction bases not matched to a gene: 3. The CDR3 length is 13 residues. Here the CDR3 reads CASSVTGADTQYF. Here the CDR3 DNA reads TGTGCCAGCAGCGTCACAGGGGCAGATACGCAGTATTTT.

This chain uses TRBV5-6 with TRBJ1-2; 7 bases map to TRBD1. CDR1 is SGHDT, CDR2 YYEEEE, per germline. CDR3 length equals 14 residues. J gave up 1 base and V 2 bases, and 2 bases lay outside the gene matches. The DNA of the CDR3 is TGTGCCAGCAGCTTCCGGGACAGTAACTATGGCTACACCTTC. Translation: CASSFRDSNYGYTF.

CDR3 DNA sequence: TGCAGCGTTGCCAGGACTAGCGGGAGTCTAGGTACGCAGTATTTT. Encoded protein: CSVARTSGSLGTQYF. The chain is built from TRBV29-1 and TRBJ2-3; TRBD2 matches 13 bases. V dropped 4 bases and J dropped 8; count of bases not matched to a gene: 9. The CDR3 has 15 amino acids. CDR1 and CDR2 from the germline V gene are SQVTM and ANQGSEA.

This sequence joins TRBV5-1 and TRBJ2-2, with a weak D call TRBD2 (5 bases). This CDR3 has 14 residues. Germline lookup yields CDR1 SGHRS and CDR2 YFSETQ. Trimming left V 1 base short and J 3 bases short, with 7 bases between. The CDR3 DNA is TGCGCCAGCAGCTTGCGGGGTGACACCGGGGAGCTGTTTTTT. Translated, it gives CASSLRGDTGELFF. The variable domain in full, with the rest retrieved from reference TRBV5-1 and TRBJ2-2, is KAGVTQTPRYLIKTRGQQVTLSCSPISGHRSVSWYQQTPGQGLQFLFEYFSETQRNKGNFPGRFSGRQFSNSRSEMNVSTLELGDSALYLCASSLRGDTGELFFGEGSRLTVL.

The chain links TRBV6-5 to TRBJ1-2, with D unresolved. The V end was cut by 5 bases, the J end by 0 bases, with 13 bases between. The CDR3 runs to 15 residues. Germline lookup yields CDR1 MNHEY and CDR2 SVGAGI. The CDR3 sequence: CASSTEFRANYGYTF. CDR3 DNA: TGTGCCAGCAGTACAGAGTTTCGAGCTAACTATGGCTACACCTTC.

This clone was seen more than once but under ten times. The gene calls are TRBV27 and TRBJ1-2; D is undetermined. Germline V CDR1 and CDR2: MNHEY, SMNVEV (reference sequence). The CDR3 is 14 residues long. The V and J ends lost 3 bases and 4 bases respectively, with 12 bases between them. The CDR3 here is CASSFTAFAYGYTF. In DNA, the CDR3 is TGTGCCAGCAGTTTTACAGCCTTCGCCTATGGCTACACCTTC.

The V and J genes are TRBV19 and TRBJ1-5; maybe TRBD1 (5 bases). The V gene lost 3 bases and the J gene lost 2 bases, with 14 bases spanning the gap. The germline V gene has CDR1 LNHDA and CDR2 SQIVND (reference sequence). This CDR3 spans 16 amino acids. The CDR3 region has the DNA TGTGCCAGTAGTATTCCAGGGTCGGGCGGCAATCAGCCCCAGCATTTT. This translates into CASSIPGSGGNQPQHF.

This chain connects TRBV4-2 to TRBJ1-5, with a possible D match to TRBD1 (6 bases). The V end was cut by 4 bases, the J end by 7 bases, with 23 bases between. The CDR3 spans 17 residues. Germline V gene data show CDR1 as LGHNA and CDR2 as YNFKEQ. CDR3 in DNA: TGTGCCAGCAGCCGAATTTCTCCCGGGACTACAGGGCAGCCCCAGCATTTT. Translation: CASSRISPGTTGQPQHF.

The gene calls are TRBV13 and TRBJ1-5; TRBD1 matches at 10 bases. CDR3 size: 16 residues. Trimming took 0 bases from V and 8 from J; bases not matched to a gene: 7. Germline-derived CDR1 and CDR2 are PRHDT and FYEKMQ (reference sequence). CDR3 protein: CASSLGFGTGVEPQHF. The CDR3, as DNA: TGTGCCAGCAGCTTAGGGTTCGGGACAGGGGTTGAGCCCCAGCATTTT.

The J gene is TRBJ2-1, the V gene TRBV6-2 or TRBV6-3; possibly TRBD2 for D (5 bases). Per germline, CDR1 MNHEY and CDR2 SVGEGT. The CDR3 sequence is 14 residues long. Trimming took 6 bases from V and 6 from J, leaving 15 bases between them. CDR3 sequence: CASSATLGSNEQFF. The DNA for the CDR3 is TGTGCCAGCAGCGCGACTCTAGGGAGCAATGAGCAGTTCTTC.

The chain employs TRBV18 and TRBJ1-1, with D possibly matching TRBD1 (5 bases). The germline gives CDR1 KGHSH, CDR2 LQKENI. The CDR3 spans 15 residues. V lost 5 bases, J lost 4 bases, and 17 bases lay in between. CDR3 bases: TGTGCCAGCTCAGCAAACGCCAGGGTTGGCACTGAAGCTTTCTTT. Translating it yields CASSANARVGTEAFF.

CDR3 in amino acids: CASSLIVGRGNEQFF. CDR3 bases: TGTGCCAGCAGCCTAATAGTGGGCAGGGGCAATGAGCAGTTCTTC. The genes are TRBV7-9 and TRBJ2-1; weak D call: TRBD1 (6 bases). The CDR3 loop spans 15 amino acids. Deletions cut 5 bases from V and 6 bases from J, with 17 bases between. Germline CDR1 reads SEHNR; CDR2 reads FQNEAQ (reference sequence).

This clone was recorded only once. The rearrangement uses TRBV27 and TRBJ2-7, with 7 bases lining up with TRBD1. The length of the CDR3 is 14 residues. Germline V gives CDR1 MNHEY, CDR2 SMNVEV (reference sequence). Losses at the gene ends were 6 bases for V and 3 bases for J; bases not matched to a gene: 8. In DNA, the CDR3 is TGTGCCAGCAGCCCGGGACAGACCTTCTACGAGCAGTACTTC. This sequence encodes CASSPGQTFYEQYF.

The rearrangement uses TRBV5-6 and TRBJ1-5; D gene unclear. Germline V gene sequence: CDR1 SGHDT, CDR2 YYEEEE. The CDR3 has 14 amino acids. The ends were cut back, 2 bases at V and 3 bases at J, with 9 bases in the middle. CDR3 amino acids: CASSLRGPNQPQHF. The CDR3 DNA reads as TGTGCCAGCAGCTTAAGAGGCCCCAATCAGCCCCAGCATTTT.

V usage is TRBV2 and J usage is TRBJ2-1, with 9 bases matching TRBD1. Losses at the gene ends were 2 bases for V and 13 bases for J; bases not matched to a gene: 12. This CDR3 has 15 residues. Germline CDR1 reads SNHLY; CDR2 reads FYNNEI. Here the CDR3 reads CASSETSGTGTKQFF. DNA for the CDR3: TGTGCCAGCAGTGAAACTTCCGGGACAGGGACTAAACAGTTCTTC.

The chain's CDR3 is CASQTPRLAGNTGELFF. The CDR3 nucleotides read TGTGCCAGTCAGACCCCTCGACTAGCGGGAAACACCGGGGAGCTGTTTTTT. This chain connects TRBV19 to TRBJ2-2; 11 nucleotides align to TRBD2. The CDR3 loop spans 17 amino acids. CDR1 is LNHDA, CDR2 SQIVND, per germline (reference sequence). Losses at the gene ends were 8 bases for V and 2 bases for J; bases not matched to a gene: 10.

The V call is TRBV18, the J call TRBJ2-3; 9 bases fit TRBD2. J was trimmed by 10 bases and V by 4 bases; bases with no gene match: 6. Germline loops: CDR1 KGHSH, CDR2 LQKENI. The CDR3 has 13 amino acids. DNA of the CDR3: TGTGCCAGCTCACGAGGAGCGGGGGGTGCGCAGTATTTT. It yields the protein CASSRGAGGAQYF.

The chain uses TRBV7-9 and TRBJ2-2, with D possibly being TRBD2 (6 bases). V lost 1 base and J 7 bases, leaving 10 bases between the germline ends. CDR3 length equals 14 residues. Per the germline V gene, CDR1 is SEHNR and CDR2 is FQNEAQ (reference sequence). DNA of the CDR3: TGTGCCAGCAGCTTAGAGGCGGGGATCGGGGAGCTGTTTTTT. This codes for CASSLEAGIGELFF. Full variable domain (rest looked up from reference TRBV7-9 and TRBJ2-2): DTGVSQNPRHKITKRGQNVTFRCDPISEHNRLYWYRQTLGQGPEFLTYFQNEAQLEKSRLLSDRFSAERPKGSFSTLEIQRTEQGDSAMYLCASSLEAGIGELFFGEGSRLTVL.

The V gene is TRBV7-8, the J gene TRBJ2-1; TRBD2 agrees at 8 bases. This CDR3 region has 16 residues. The junction had 19 bases not matched to a gene; V was cut back by 2 bases and J by 16 bases. Germline CDR1 reads SGHVS; CDR2 reads FQNEAQ. Here the CDR3 reads CASSLLGGSGTGRTFF. The CDR3 nucleotides read TGTGCCAGCAGCTTATTGGGGGGTAGCGGGACGGGACGTACCTTCTTC.

The chain couples TRBV30 to TRBJ1-5; 9 bases agree with TRBD1. The CDR3 runs to 13 residues. Germline V gene sequence: CDR1 GTSNPN, CDR2 SVGIG (reference sequence). The trim removed 5 bases at V and 4 bases at J, leaving 3 bases unmatched. CDR3 sequence reads: CAWGDRDNQPQHF. The CDR3 DNA reads TGTGCCTGGGGGGACAGGGATAATCAGCCCCAGCATTTT. Variable domain in full (rest from reference TRBV30 and TRBJ1-5): SQTIHQWPATLVQPVGSPLSLECTVEGTSNPNLYWYRQAAGRGLQLLFYSVGIGQISSEVPQNLSASRPQDRQFILSSKKLLLSDSGFYLCAWGDRDNQPQHFGDGTRLSIL.